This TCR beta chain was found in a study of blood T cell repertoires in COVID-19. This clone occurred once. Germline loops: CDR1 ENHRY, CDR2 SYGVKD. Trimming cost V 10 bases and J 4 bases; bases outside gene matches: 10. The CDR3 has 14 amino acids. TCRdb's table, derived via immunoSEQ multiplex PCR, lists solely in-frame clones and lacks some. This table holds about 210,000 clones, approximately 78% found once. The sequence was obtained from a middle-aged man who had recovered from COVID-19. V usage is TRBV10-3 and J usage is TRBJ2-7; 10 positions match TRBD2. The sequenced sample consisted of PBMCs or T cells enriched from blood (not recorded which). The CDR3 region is CATRAGGPGYEQYF. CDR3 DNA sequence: TGTGCCACCAGAGCGGGAGGGCCGGGGTACGAGCAGTACTTC.